Listed below are T cell receptor beta chains from one sample, sequenced in a study of T cells in Graves' hyperthyroidism and ophthalmopathy. TCRdb reprocessed the multiplex PCR reads with MiXCR, giving one entry per CDR3 protein. The sample holds around 250,000 distinct CDR3 sequences; about 14% are singletons and the top ten take 10% to 15%. The sample comprised blood. The receptors here all came from a woman between 40 and 50 years old with Graves' hyperthyroidism that later progressed to Graves' ophthalmopathy. The conserved cysteine and the conserved F or W are not part of the CDR3 here. The D gene is left open where the match is weak.

>TRBV12-3/TRBV12-4|TRBJ2-5|-
ASSFTKKETQY
>TRBV6-5|TRBJ1-5|TRBD1
ASSYRQGAEPQH
>TRBV18|TRBJ2-3|-
ASSEAGSTDTQY
>TRBV5-1|TRBJ2-7|-
ASSLGRGALDEQY
>TRBV20-1|TRBJ1-5|-
SALAGFSNQPQH
>TRBV19|TRBJ2-3|TRBD2
ASSNGLASDTQY
>TRBV28|TRBJ2-7|-
ASTLYPGSNLYEQY
>TRBV20-1|TRBJ1-4|TRBD1
GSLRDRGYGGRKLF
>TRBV28|TRBJ2-7|-
ASSTRTGSYEQY
>TRBV20-1|TRBJ2-5|-
SARRYGSAETQY
>TRBV27|TRBJ2-4|-
ASSFGGRAKNIQY
>TRBV20-1|TRBJ1-1|-
SARDNTAEAF
>TRBV6-1|TRBJ2-7|TRBD1
ASTLGDRTYEQY
>TRBV19|TRBJ1-5|TRBD1
ASSRGQHAGQPQH
>TRBV6-1|TRBJ2-3|-
ASSEPTLDTQY
>TRBV11-2|TRBJ2-1|-
ASSFHGRWSNEQF
>TRBV20-1|TRBJ2-7|-
SAREVADSYEQY
>TRBV3-1|TRBJ2-1|TRBD2
ASSTSGMKRNEQF
>TRBV4-1|TRBJ2-1|-
ASSQDAEQF
>TRBV18|TRBJ1-1|-
ASSRLGQGRVNTEAF
>TRBV19|TRBJ1-1|-
ASTRRAITEAF
>TRBV27|TRBJ2-1|-
ASSLFDSYNEQF
>TRBV29-1|TRBJ2-2|-
SAIPRTQPNTGELF
>TRBV4-1|TRBJ2-7|TRBD1
ASSQARDSSYEQY
>TRBV27|TRBJ1-1|-
ASSLSTELGTEAF
>TRBV5-1|TRBJ2-2|TRBD2
ASSLAERERYTGELF
>TRBV28|TRBJ1-5|TRBD1
ASRTGTGGNQPQH
>TRBV7-6|TRBJ2-7|TRBD1
ASSLEGTGNEQY
>TRBV6-1|TRBJ2-7|TRBD1
ASSRRGTGALYEQY
>TRBV3-1|TRBJ2-5|-
ASSLEGTGEETQY
>TRBV18|TRBJ2-1|TRBD2
ASSPRSEAGVYFSDEQF